Presented here are 3 T cell receptor beta chains from one specimen sequenced in a study of T-cell memory formation after mild COVID-19 (dated by TCRdb to the early 2020s). Library prep was done by 5' RACE. Reads for this sample came from an Illumina NovaSeq 6000. Using fastp trimming at Q25 and MiXCR clonotype assembly, TCRdb reanalyzed the public sequencing data and kept in-frame beta chains. Every CDR3 protein is listed once, alongside the most common genes and DNA of its rows. The sample table lists some 64,000 distinct CDR3 sequences, over 8.5% of them with a count of one. The ten biggest clones cover around 1.2% of the sample. The sample consisted of PBMCs or a T cell subset sorted from them (not recorded which). Receptors originate from a man between 18 and 29 years old who had mild COVID-19 (a few samples of this study predate the infection). The sample titles of this study are shuffled in the database, so cell type and time point are left out; the donor was told from shared clones.

This clonotype turned up a few times. This chain joins TRBV7-8 and TRBJ1-1; TRBD1 might be the D (6 bases). The CDR3 length is 14 residues. Germline CDR1 and CDR2: SGHVS and FQNEAQ. V was cut by 4 bases and J by 12 bases, with 21 bases left in between. CDR3 protein: CASSSTSDRIRTFF. The CDR3 DNA is TGTGCCAGCAGCTCCACCTCCGACAGGATTCGCACTTTCTTT.

This clonotype was detected ten times or more. The genes are TRBV20-1 and TRBJ2-6; 8 positions match TRBD2. Trimming removed 3 bases from V and 2 bases from J; junction bases left unmatched: 12. The germline V gene has CDR1 DFQATT and CDR2 SNEGSKA (reference sequence). CDR3 length: 18 amino acids. CDR3 region: CSARDLTTGGAGANVLTF. The CDR3 nucleotides read TGCAGTGCTAGGGACCTGACAACGGGAGGGGCTGGGGCCAACGTCCTGACTTTC.

V is TRBV9 and J is TRBJ2-7; 8 nucleotides match TRBD1. Trimming took 0 bases from V and 1 from J; bases not matched to a gene: 9. This CDR3 has 17 amino acids. Looked up from germline, CDR1 is SGDLS and CDR2 is YYNGEE. The CDR3 reads CASSVVQGAFFSYEQYV. In nucleotides, the CDR3 is TGTGCCAGCAGCGTAGTCCAGGGGGCTTTCTTTTCCTACGAGCAGTACGTC.